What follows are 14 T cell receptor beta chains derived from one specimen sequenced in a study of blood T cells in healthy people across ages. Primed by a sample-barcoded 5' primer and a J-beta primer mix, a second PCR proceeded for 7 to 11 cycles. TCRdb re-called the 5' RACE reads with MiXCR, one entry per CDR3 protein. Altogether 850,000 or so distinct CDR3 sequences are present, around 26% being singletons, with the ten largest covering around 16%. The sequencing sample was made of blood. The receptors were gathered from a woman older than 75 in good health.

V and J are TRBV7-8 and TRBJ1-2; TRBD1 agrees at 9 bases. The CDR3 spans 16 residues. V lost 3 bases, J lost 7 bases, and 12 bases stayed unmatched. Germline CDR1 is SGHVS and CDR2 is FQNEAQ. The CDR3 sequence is CASSFDTGGILGGYTF. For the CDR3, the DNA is TGTGCCAGCAGCTTTGATACAGGGGGCATTCTTGGTGGCTACACCTTC.

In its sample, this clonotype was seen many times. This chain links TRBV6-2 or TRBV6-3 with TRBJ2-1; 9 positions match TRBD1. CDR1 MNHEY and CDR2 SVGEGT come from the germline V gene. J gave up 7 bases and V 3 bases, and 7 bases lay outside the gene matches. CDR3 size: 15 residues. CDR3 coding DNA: TGTGCCAGCAGTTATGGCGGGACAGGGTTTAATGAGCAGTTCTTC. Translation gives CASSYGGTGFNEQFF.

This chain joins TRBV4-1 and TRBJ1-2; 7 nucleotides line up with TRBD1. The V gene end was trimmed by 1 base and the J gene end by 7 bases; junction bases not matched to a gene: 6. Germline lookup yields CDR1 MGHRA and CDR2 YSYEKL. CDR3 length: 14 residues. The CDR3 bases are TGCGCCAGCAGCCAAGCCCGACAGGGCCTTGGCTACACCTTC. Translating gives CASSQARQGLGYTF.

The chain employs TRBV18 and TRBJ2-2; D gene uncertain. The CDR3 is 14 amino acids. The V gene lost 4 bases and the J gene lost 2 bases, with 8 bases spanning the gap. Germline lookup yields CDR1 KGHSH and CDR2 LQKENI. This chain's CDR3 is CASSLRANTGELFF. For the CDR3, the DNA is TGTGCCAGCTCACTACGGGCTAACACCGGGGAGCTGTTTTTT.

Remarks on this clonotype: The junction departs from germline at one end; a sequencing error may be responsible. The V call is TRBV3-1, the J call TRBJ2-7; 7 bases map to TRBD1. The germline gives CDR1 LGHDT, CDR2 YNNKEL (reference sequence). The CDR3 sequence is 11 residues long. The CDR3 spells CAGSQTGDQYF. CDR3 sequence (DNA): TGTGCCGGCAGCCAAACAGGGGACCAGTACTTC.

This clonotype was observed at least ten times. The CDR3 DNA sequence: TGCAGCGTTGAAGGCGTCAGGGGATTAAGCAATGAGCAGTTCTTC. Translation gives CSVEGVRGLSNEQFF. V usage is TRBV29-1 and J usage is TRBJ2-1; the D gene is possibly TRBD1 (6 bases). The CDR3 sequence is 15 residues long. The ends were cut back, 1 base at V and 6 bases at J, with 16 bases in the middle. Germline CDR1 is SQVTM and CDR2 is ANQGSEA.

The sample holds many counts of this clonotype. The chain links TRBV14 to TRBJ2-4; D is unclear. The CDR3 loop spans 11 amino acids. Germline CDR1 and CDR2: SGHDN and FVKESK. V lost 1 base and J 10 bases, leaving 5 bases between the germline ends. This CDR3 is CASSQASIQYF. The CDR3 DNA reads TGTGCCAGCAGCCAAGCAAGTATTCAGTACTTC.

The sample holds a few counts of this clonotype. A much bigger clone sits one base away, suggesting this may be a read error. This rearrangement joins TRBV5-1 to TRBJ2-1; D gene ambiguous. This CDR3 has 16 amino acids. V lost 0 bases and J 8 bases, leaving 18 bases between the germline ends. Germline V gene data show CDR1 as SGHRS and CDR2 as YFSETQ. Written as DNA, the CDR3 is TGCGCCAGCAGCTTGGCTACACACCCTATCGGCTATGAGCAGTTCTTC. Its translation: CASSLATHPIGYEQFF.

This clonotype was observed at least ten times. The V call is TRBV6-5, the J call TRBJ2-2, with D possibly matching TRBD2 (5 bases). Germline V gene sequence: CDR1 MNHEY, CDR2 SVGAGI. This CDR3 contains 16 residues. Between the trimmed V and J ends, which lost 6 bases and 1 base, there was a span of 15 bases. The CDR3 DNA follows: TGTGCCAGCAGCCCTAGCTTCCTTGGGAACACCGGGGAGCTGTTTTTT. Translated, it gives CASSPSFLGNTGELFF.

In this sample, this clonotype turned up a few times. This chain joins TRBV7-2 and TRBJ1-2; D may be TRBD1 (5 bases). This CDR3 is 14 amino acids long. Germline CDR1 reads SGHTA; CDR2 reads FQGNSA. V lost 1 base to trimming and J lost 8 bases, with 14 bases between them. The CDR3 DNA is TGTGCCAGCAGCTTAGTAGGGGCGCAAAACGGCTACACCTTC. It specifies CASSLVGAQNGYTF.

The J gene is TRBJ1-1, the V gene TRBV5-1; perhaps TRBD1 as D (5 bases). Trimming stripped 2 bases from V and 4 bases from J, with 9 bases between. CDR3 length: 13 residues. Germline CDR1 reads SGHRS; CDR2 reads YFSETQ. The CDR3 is CASSFWGGTEAFF. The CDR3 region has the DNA TGCGCCAGCAGCTTCTGGGGGGGCACTGAAGCTTTCTTT.

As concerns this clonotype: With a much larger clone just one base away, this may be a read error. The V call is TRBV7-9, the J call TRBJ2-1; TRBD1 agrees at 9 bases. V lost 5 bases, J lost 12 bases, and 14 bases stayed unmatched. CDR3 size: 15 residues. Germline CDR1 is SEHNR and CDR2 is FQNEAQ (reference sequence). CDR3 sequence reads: CASSRTGTGSFSQFF. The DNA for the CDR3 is TGTGCCAGCAGCCGAACCGGGACAGGGTCCTTTTCGCAGTTCTTC.

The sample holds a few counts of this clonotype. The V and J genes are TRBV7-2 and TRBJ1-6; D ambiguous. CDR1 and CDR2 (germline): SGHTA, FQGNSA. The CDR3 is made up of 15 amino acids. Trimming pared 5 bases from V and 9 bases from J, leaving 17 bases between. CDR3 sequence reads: CASSPGRHRSSPLHF. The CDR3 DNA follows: TGTGCCAGCAGCCCAGGAAGGCATAGGAGTTCACCCCTCCACTTT. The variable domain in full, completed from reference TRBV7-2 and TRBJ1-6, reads GAGVSQSPSNKVTEKGKDVELRCDPISGHTALYWYRQSLGQGLEFLIYFQGNSAPDKSGLPSDRFSAERTGGSVSTLTIQRTQQEDSAVYLCASSPGRHRSSPLHFGNGTRLTVT.

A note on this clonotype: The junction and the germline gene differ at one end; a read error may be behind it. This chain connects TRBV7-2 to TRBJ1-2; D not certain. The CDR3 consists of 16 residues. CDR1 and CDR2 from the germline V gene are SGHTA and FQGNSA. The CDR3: CASSPDGQAVNYDYTF. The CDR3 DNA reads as TGTGCCAGCAGCCCTGACGGGCAGGCGGTAAACTATGACTACACCTTC.